This T cell receptor beta chain was captured by sequencing in a study of cytomegalovirus exposure and HLA in healthy donors. General study results and limits: A link between a missense DCLRE1C variant and TCR beta V- and J-gene trimming emerged from a later analysis.

Primers for the PCR totalled 60 Vbeta and 13 Jbeta. The protocol was immunoSEQ multiplex PCR, while the TCRdb copy is restricted to in-frame clones and leaves out a portion. The table includes nearly 110,000 clones, approximately 74% detected once. These donors, healthy bone marrow donors, were studied. Nominal health characterized the donors when sampled, though unrecorded immune exposures were likely. About this clone: The target antigen is unknown.

V lost 11 bases and J 0 bases, leaving 12 bases between the germline ends. CDR3 length equals 13 residues. CDR1 LNHDA and CDR2 SQIVND come from the germline V gene (reference sequence). This chain links TRBV19 with TRBJ2-3; D gene ambiguous. The clonotype comes from a woman aged 35 to 49 in good health and CMV-seropositive. The sequenced sample consisted of PBMCs. CDR3 sequence (DNA): TGTGCCGCGCGGCCTCCTAGCACAGATACGCAGTATTTT. Its protein is CAARPPSTDTQYF.